The 4 T cell receptor beta chains below come from one sample, sequenced in a study of T cells in Graves' hyperthyroidism and ophthalmopathy. Regions amplified from RNA transcripts were the TCR beta CDR3 regions. The TCR CDR3 was amplified in a first-round RT-PCR using the HTBI primer set. TCRdb recomputed calls from the multiplex PCR reads with MiXCR, one row per CDR3 protein. The sample gives around 300,000 distinct CDR3 sequences, approximately 20% of which show up once; over 55% is in the top ten. Sequencing used blood. Every receptor here comes from a young man with Graves' ophthalmopathy.

In this sample, this clonotype turned up many times. The chain joins TRBV13 to TRBJ1-2; D unresolved. V was pared by 0 bases and J by 0 bases, with 11 bases between. CDR3 length equals 16 residues. The germline V gene encodes CDR1 PRHDT and CDR2 FYEKMQ (reference sequence). The CDR3 loop reads CASSLGQTLANYGYTF. The CDR3 nucleotides are TGTGCCAGCAGCTTAGGACAGACCTTAGCTAACTATGGCTACACCTTC.

In this sample, this clonotype turned up a few times. V is TRBV5-1 and J is TRBJ1-2; D remains ambiguous. Trimming took 0 bases from V and 7 from J, leaving 10 bases between them. The length of the CDR3 is 13 residues. In germline, CDR1 is SGHRS, CDR2 YFSETQ. As DNA, the CDR3 is TGCGCCAGCAGCTTGGCTCAAGGTGGTGGCTACACCTTC. This codes for CASSLAQGGGYTF.

This rearrangement joins TRBV29-1 to TRBJ2-3; D is possibly TRBD1 or TRBD2 (5 bases each). Per the germline V gene, CDR1 is SQVTM and CDR2 is ANQGSEA. Between the trimmed V and J ends, which lost 4 bases and 6 bases, there was a span of 5 bases. The CDR3 runs 10 residues. This CDR3 is CSVGGDTQYF. The DNA for the CDR3 is TGCAGCGTTGGGGGGGATACGCAGTATTTT.

The rearrangement joins TRBV7-8 to TRBJ2-7; D gene ambiguous. There are 13 residues in the CDR3. Germline V gene sequence: CDR1 SGHVS, CDR2 FQNEAQ. Trimming cost V 5 bases and J 1 base, with 9 bases left between them. The CDR3 reads CASSISRSYEQYF. CDR3 DNA sequence: TGTGCCAGCAGCATCAGCCGGTCCTACGAGCAGTACTTC.